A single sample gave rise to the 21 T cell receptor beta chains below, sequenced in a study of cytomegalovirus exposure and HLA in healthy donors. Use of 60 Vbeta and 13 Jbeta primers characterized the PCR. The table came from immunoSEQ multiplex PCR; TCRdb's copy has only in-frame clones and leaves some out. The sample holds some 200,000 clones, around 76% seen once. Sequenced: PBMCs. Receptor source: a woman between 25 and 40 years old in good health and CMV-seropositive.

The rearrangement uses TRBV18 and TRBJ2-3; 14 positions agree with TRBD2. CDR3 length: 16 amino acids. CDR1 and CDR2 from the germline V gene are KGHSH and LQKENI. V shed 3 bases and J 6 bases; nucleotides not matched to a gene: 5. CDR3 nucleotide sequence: TGTGCCAGCTCACCCCTGACTAGCGGGAGGGGTGATACGCAGTATTTT. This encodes CASSPLTSGRGDTQYF. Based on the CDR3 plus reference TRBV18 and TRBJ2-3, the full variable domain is NAGVMQNPRHLVRRRGQEARLRCSPMKGHSHVYWYRQLPEEGLKFMVYLQKENIIDESGMPKERFSAEFPKEGPSILRIQQVVRGDSAAYFCASSPLTSGRGDTQYFGPGTRLTVL.

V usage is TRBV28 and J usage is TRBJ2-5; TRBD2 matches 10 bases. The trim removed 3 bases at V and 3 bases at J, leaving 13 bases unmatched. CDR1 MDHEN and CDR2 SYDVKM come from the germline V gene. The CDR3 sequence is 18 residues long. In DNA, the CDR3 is TGTGCCAGCAGTTTTATTCGTGTAACTAGCGGGATTAAAGAGACCCAGTACTTC. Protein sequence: CASSFIRVTSGIKETQYF.

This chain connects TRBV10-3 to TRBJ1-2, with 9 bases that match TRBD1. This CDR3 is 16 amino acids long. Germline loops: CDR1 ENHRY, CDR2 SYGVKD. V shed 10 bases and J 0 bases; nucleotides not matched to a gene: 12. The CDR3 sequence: CATSVGTGSSNYGYTF. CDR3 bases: TGTGCCACATCGGTCGGGACAGGGAGTTCTAACTATGGCTACACCTTC.

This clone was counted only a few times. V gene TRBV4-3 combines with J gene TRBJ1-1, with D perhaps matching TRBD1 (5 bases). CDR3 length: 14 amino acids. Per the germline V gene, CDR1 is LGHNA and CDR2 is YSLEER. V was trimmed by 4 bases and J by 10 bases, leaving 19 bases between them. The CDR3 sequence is CASSLGTSSGGAFF. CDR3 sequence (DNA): TGCGCCAGCAGCCTGGGGACCTCATCCGGGGGAGCTTTCTTT.

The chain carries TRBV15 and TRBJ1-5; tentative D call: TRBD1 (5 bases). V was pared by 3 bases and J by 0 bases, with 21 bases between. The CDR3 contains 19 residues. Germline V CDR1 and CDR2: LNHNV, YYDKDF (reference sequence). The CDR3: CATSSPGGGRGYSNQPQHF. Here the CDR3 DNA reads TGTGCCACCAGCAGCCCGGGGGGGGGTAGGGGTTATAGCAATCAGCCCCAGCATTTT.

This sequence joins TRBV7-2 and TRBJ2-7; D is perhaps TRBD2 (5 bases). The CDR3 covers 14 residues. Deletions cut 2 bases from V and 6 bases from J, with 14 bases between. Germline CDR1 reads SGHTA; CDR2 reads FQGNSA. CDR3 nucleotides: TGTGCCAGCAGCTTAAACTCTCCGGGAAGCGAGCAGTACTTC. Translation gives CASSLNSPGSEQYF.

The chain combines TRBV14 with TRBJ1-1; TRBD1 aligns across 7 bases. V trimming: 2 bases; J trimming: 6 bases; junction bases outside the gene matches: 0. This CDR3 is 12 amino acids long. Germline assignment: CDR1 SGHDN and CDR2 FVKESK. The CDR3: CASSQTGAEAFF. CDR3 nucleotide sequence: TGTGCCAGCAGCCAAACAGGGGCTGAAGCTTTCTTT.

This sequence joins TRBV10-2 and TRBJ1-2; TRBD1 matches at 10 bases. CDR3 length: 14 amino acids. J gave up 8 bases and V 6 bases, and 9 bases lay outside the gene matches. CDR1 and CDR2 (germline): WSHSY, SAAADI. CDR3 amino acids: CASSPGQGVGGYTF. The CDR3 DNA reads TGCGCCAGCAGCCCCGGACAGGGGGTGGGCGGCTACACCTTC.

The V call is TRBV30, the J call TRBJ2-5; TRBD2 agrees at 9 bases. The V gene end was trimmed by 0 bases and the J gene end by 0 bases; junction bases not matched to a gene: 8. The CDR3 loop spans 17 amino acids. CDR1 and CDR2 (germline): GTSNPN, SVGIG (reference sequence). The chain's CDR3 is CAWSVTGAGGYQETQYF. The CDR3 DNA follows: TGTGCCTGGAGTGTAACGGGAGCGGGGGGCTACCAAGAGACCCAGTACTTC. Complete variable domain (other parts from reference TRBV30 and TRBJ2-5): SQTIHQWPATLVQPVGSPLSLECTVEGTSNPNLYWYRQAAGRGLQLLFYSVGIGQISSEVPQNLSASRPQDRQFILSSKKLLLSDSGFYLCAWSVTGAGGYQETQYFGPGTRLLVL.

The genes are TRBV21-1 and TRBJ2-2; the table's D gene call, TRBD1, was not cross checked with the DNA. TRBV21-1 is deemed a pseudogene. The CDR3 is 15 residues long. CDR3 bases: TGTGCCAGCAGCAAAGAGACAGGGGGCACCGGGGAGCTGTTTTTT. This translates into CASSKETGGTGELFF.

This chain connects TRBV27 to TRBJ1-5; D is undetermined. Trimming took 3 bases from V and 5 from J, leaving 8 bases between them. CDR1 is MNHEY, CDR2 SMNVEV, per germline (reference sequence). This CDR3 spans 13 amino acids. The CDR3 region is CASSFVRDQPQHF. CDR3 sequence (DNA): TGTGCCAGCAGTTTTGTTCGGGATCAGCCCCAGCATTTT.

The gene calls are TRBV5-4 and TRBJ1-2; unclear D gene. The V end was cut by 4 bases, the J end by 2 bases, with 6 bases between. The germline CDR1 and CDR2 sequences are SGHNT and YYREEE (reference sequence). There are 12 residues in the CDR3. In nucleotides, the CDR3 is TGTGCCAGCAGCCCCGCGAACTATGGCTACACCTTC. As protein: CASSPANYGYTF.

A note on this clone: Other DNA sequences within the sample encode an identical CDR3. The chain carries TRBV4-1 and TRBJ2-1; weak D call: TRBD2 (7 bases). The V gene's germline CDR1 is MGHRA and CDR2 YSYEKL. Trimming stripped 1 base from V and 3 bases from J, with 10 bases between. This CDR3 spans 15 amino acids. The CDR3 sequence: CASSQAGGRYNEQFF. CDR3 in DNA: TGCGCCAGCAGCCAAGCGGGGGGCCGCTACAATGAGCAGTTCTTC.

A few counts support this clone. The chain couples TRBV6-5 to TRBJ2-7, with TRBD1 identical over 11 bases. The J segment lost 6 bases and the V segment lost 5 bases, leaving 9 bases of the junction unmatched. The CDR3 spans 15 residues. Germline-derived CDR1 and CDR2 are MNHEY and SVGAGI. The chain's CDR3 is CASSGQGARSVEQYF. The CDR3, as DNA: TGTGCCAGCAGTGGACAGGGGGCGAGGTCCGTCGAGCAGTACTTC.

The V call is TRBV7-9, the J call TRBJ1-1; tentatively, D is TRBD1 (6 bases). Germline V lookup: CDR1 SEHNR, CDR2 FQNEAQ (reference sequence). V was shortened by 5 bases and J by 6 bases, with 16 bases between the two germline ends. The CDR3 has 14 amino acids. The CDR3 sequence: CASSPQQGEAEAFF. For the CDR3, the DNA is TGTGCCAGCAGCCCCCAACAGGGTGAGGCTGAAGCTTTCTTT. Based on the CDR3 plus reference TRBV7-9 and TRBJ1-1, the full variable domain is DTGVSQNPRHKITKRGQNVTFRCDPISEHNRLYWYRQTLGQGPEFLTYFQNEAQLEKSRLLSDRFSAERPKGSFSTLEIQRTEQGDSAMYLCASSPQQGEAEAFFGQGTRLTVV.

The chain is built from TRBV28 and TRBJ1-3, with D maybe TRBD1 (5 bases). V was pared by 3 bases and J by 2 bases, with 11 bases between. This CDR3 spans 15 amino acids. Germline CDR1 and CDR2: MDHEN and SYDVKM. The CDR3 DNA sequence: TGTGCCAGCAGTTTCGATCCGGGGGCTGGAAACACCATATATTTT. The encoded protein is CASSFDPGAGNTIYF. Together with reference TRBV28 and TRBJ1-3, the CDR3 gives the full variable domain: DVKVTQSSRYLVKRTGEKVFLECVQDMDHENMFWYRQDPGLGLRLIYFSYDVKMKEKGDIPEGYSVSREKKERFSLILESASTNQTSMYLCASSFDPGAGNTIYFGEGSWLTVV.

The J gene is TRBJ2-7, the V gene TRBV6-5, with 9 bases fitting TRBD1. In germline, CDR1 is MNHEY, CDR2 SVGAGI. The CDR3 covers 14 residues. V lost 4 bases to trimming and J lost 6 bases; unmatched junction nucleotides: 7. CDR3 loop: CASSSWDRAREQYF. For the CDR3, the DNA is TGTGCCAGCAGTTCTTGGGACAGGGCGCGCGAGCAGTACTTC.

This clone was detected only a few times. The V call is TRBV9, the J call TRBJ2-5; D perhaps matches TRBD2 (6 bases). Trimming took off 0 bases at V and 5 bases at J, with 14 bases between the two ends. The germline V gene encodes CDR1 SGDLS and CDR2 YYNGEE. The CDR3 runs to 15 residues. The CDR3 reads CASSVGGVGSETQYF. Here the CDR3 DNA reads TGTGCCAGCAGCGTAGGCGGGGTAGGTTCGGAGACCCAGTACTTC.

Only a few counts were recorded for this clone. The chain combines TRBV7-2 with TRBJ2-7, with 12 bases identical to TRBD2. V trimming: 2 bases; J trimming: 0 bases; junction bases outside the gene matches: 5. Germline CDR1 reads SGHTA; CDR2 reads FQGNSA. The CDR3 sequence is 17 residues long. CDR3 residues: CASSLLAGGPSSYEQYF. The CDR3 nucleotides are TGTGCCAGCAGCTTACTAGCGGGGGGGCCTAGCTCCTACGAGCAGTACTTC.

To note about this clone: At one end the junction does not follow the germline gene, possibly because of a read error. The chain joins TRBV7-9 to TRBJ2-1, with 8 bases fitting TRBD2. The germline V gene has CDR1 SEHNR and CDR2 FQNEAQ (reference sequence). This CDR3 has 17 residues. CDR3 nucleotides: TGTTCCAGCAGCCCTTCACATGGCGGGAGGAATCACAATGAGCAGTTCTTC. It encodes CSSSPSHGGRNHNEQFF.

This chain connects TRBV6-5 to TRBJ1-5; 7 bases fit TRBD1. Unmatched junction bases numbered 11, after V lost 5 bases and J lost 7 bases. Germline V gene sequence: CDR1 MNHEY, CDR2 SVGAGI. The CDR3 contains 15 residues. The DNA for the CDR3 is TGTGCCAGCAGTCACCGAGACAGGGCGGGCCAGCCCCAGCATTTT. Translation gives CASSHRDRAGQPQHF.